This TCR beta chain was sequenced during a study of T cells in Graves' hyperthyroidism and ophthalmopathy. Authors of the study amplified TCR beta CDR3 regions from RNA transcripts. HTBI primers were the set used in a first-round RT-PCR of the TCR CDR3. TCRdb called the multiplex PCR reads again in MiXCR, with one record for every CDR3 protein. The table records about 290,000 distinct CDR3 sequences, roughly an eighth of them present only once. The source of this sequence is a middle-aged woman with Graves' hyperthyroidism. Sequencing was done on a sample of blood.

The CDR3 region has the DNA TGCAGCGTCGACGGCCGTCTGGGGGGCTACACCTTC. Translation: CSVDGRLGGYTF. The genes are TRBV29-1 and TRBJ1-2; D not certain. V lost 6 bases to trimming and J lost 8 bases, with 16 bases between them. Germline loops: CDR1 SQVTM, CDR2 ANQGSEA. The CDR3 runs to 12 residues. The full variable domain, in which reference TRBV29-1 and TRBJ1-2 provide the parts outside the CDR3, is SAVISQKPSRDICQRGTSLTIQCQVDSQVTMMFWYRQQPGQSLTLIATANQGSEATYESGFVIDKFPISRPNLTFSTLTVSNMSPEDSSIYLCSVDGRLGGYTFGSGTRLTVV.